This TCR beta chain was recovered during a study of human T cells and chemical hapten exposure. Study context: Patients additionally received therapeutic doses of diphenylcyclopropenone on the scalp once a week, and this continued throughout the approximately 23-week study. The study, taken as a whole, reports: After DPC sensitization, TCRs above 1 in 1000 frequency showed no change. Positive correlation was observed between PT1 expanded TCR counts and patch test score. Donors, who had alopecia, may show an immune response that differs from healthy people's.

One entry per CDR3 protein, called by TCRdb with MiXCR from the RACE reads. The table has fewer than 90,000 distinct CDR3 sequences, less than 8.5% seen once. This clonotype was seen repeatedly, ten times or more. Its antigen is not known. Germline V gene lookup returns CDR1 SGHRS and CDR2 YFSETQ. The CDR3 consists of 16 residues. V trimming: 3 bases; J trimming: 6 bases; junction bases outside the gene matches: 11. Time point indicated: patch test 2, 6 weeks after DPC sensitization. Treatment given: therapeutic diphenylcyclopropenone sensitization with weekly scalp DPC. This sample comprised whole blood, obtained in connection with sensitization to the hapten diphenylcyclopropenone (DPC). This TCR was recovered from a woman in her 30s with alopecia areata. Some clones in this sample may be carry-over from other donors' samples. The chain is built from TRBV5-1 and TRBJ1-2, with TRBD1 matching over 10 bases. CDR3 nucleotides: TGCGCCAGCAGCTACGAGCCGGGACAGGGGATCCATGGCTACACCTTC. Translated, it gives CASSYEPGQGIHGYTF.